Following are 11 T cell receptor beta chains from one sample sequenced in a study of shared T cell receptors in the human thymus. This table comes from immunoSEQ multiplex PCR, and its TCRdb copy is limited to in-frame clones, with some not included. The sample holds about 710,000 clones, around 87% seen once. The same data also contributed to another study, on human thymus T cells.

Specimen: thymocytes. These receptors came from a boy in the first two years of life with a congenital heart defect.

This clone appeared a single time. The rearrangement links TRBV10-2 to TRBJ2-2; a weak D match, TRBD2 (5 bases). The CDR3 runs 15 residues. Germline V gives CDR1 WSHSY, CDR2 SAAADI. V was clipped by 8 bases and J by 4 bases, with 17 bases between them. CDR3 sequence (DNA): TGCGCCAGCCGGGATGGCGGTCCATTCACCGGGGAGCTGTTTTTT. Residues: CASRDGGPFTGELFF.

CDR3 coding DNA: TGCGCCAGCAGCCAAGATAGCGGGGGGGAAGAGACCCAGTACTTC. Protein sequence: CASSQDSGGEETQYF. The V gene is TRBV4-3, the J gene TRBJ2-5; 11 nucleotides align to TRBD2. Germline lookup yields CDR1 LGHNA and CDR2 YSLEER. The V gene end was trimmed by 0 bases and the J gene end by 3 bases; junction bases not matched to a gene: 0. The CDR3 covers 15 residues.

The V gene is TRBV15, the J gene TRBJ2-7; 7 bases map to TRBD2. Germline trimming cut 2 bases from V and 2 bases from J; bases unmatched to any gene: 9. In germline, CDR1 is LNHNV, CDR2 YYDKDF (reference sequence). This CDR3 has 16 amino acids. The CDR3 DNA sequence: TGTGCCACCAGCAGACTTGCTAGCGGCCAAACCTACGAGCAGTACTTC. It encodes CATSRLASGQTYEQYF.

The chain carries TRBV6-1 and TRBJ2-5; D may be TRBD2 (6 bases). The V gene lost 10 bases and the J gene lost 2 bases, with 11 bases spanning the gap. The germline V gene has CDR1 MNHNS and CDR2 SASEGT. There are 12 residues in the CDR3. The CDR3 region is CATSGEQETQYF. The CDR3 region has the DNA TGTGCCACCTCGGGGGAACAAGAGACCCAGTACTTC.

V gene TRBV5-6 combines with J gene TRBJ2-7, with TRBD1 matching 7 bases. The trim removed 3 bases at V and 2 bases at J, leaving 2 bases unmatched. Germline V gene sequence: CDR1 SGHDT, CDR2 YYEEEE. The CDR3 is made up of 13 amino acids. CDR3 protein: CASSWQGAYEQYF. The CDR3, as DNA: TGTGCCAGCAGCTGGCAGGGGGCCTACGAGCAGTACTTC.

CDR3 protein: CASSFAYGTTYEQYF. The CDR3 DNA follows: TGTGCCAGCAGCTTCGCATATGGGACTACCTACGAGCAGTACTTC. The chain joins TRBV7-8 to TRBJ2-7; 7 bases agree with TRBD2. The ends lost 3 bases at V and 2 bases at J; junction bases unmatched: 7. The CDR3 is 15 residues long. Per the germline V gene, CDR1 is SGHVS and CDR2 is FQNEAQ.

CDR3 amino acids: CATSSLGQGGAEAFF. In DNA, the CDR3 is TGTGCCACCAGCAGTCTGGGACAGGGAGGGGCTGAAGCTTTCTTT. This chain connects TRBV15 to TRBJ1-1, with TRBD1 identical over 9 bases. The germline V gene has CDR1 LNHNV and CDR2 YYDKDF (reference sequence). V was clipped by 3 bases and J by 6 bases; unmatched bases: 8. The CDR3 is 15 residues long.

The chain employs TRBV10-3 and TRBJ2-1; TRBD2 is a possible D gene (5 bases). Germline lookup yields CDR1 ENHRY and CDR2 SYGVKD. V lost 7 bases to trimming and J lost 6 bases, with 13 bases between them. The CDR3 has 13 residues. The DNA for the CDR3 is TGTGCCATCAAAGGCCCGGGGATCAATGAGCAGTTCTTC. Translating gives CAIKGPGINEQFF.

The V gene is TRBV7-2, the J gene TRBJ1-5, with 10 bases fitting TRBD1. The V and J ends lost 1 base and 5 bases, in that order; junction bases with no gene match: 5. The CDR3 runs 16 residues. From germline, CDR1 is SGHTA and CDR2 FQGNSA. CDR3 nucleotide sequence: TGTGCCAGCAGCTTAGGACAGGGGGCTCACGATCAGCCCCAGCATTTT. It is translated as CASSLGQGAHDQPQHF.

CDR3: CASSVGAPGVDEQFF. CDR3 DNA: TGTGCCAGCAGCGTAGGAGCACCGGGGGTAGATGAGCAGTTCTTC. The genes are TRBV9 and TRBJ2-1, with D possibly being TRBD2 (6 bases). The CDR3 is 15 amino acids. V lost 0 bases and J 8 bases, leaving 15 bases between the germline ends. Germline-derived CDR1 and CDR2 are SGDLS and YYNGEE.

The V call is TRBV12-5, the J call TRBJ2-7; 12 nucleotides match TRBD1. Germline CDR1 reads LGHNT; CDR2 reads FRNRAP. This CDR3 region has 16 residues. V trimming: 2 bases; J trimming: 7 bases; junction bases outside the gene matches: 9. For the CDR3, the DNA is TGTGCTAGTGGTTTGTGCGGGACAGGGGGCGCGGGGGAGCAGTACTTC. It translates to CASGLCGTGGAGEQYF.